A single sample is the source of the 14 T cell receptor beta chains below, sequenced in a study of cytomegalovirus exposure and HLA in healthy donors. Using immunoSEQ multiplex PCR, the repertoire was profiled, and TCRdb retains in-frame clones only, with some absent. Altogether under 150,000 clones are present, around nine tenths being singletons, with the ten largest covering roughly 9.4%. Sequencing was carried out using PBMCs. These receptors were collected from a young man in good health and CMV-seropositive.

This chain links TRBV11-2 with TRBJ2-1, with 7 bases identical to TRBD2. Germline V gene data show CDR1 as SGHAT and CDR2 as FQNNGV. V was clipped by 4 bases and J by 7 bases; unmatched bases: 10. This CDR3 is built from 15 residues. CDR3 DNA sequence: TGTGCCAGCAGCTCATCCACGGGGGGATTGAATGAGCAGTTCTTC. Translated, it gives CASSSSTGGLNEQFF.

The chain couples TRBV30 to TRBJ2-2, with 7 bases aligning to TRBD2. The CDR3 runs to 15 residues. Germline V gene sequence: CDR1 GTSNPN, CDR2 SVGIG (reference sequence). Trimming at V came to 0 bases and at J to 7 bases, leaving 8 bases not matched to a gene. As DNA, the CDR3 is TGTGCCTGGAGTGTATCTGGGAGGGTTTTCGGGGAGCTGTTTTTT. Translation: CAWSVSGRVFGELFF. The whole variable domain, filled in from reference TRBV30 and TRBJ2-2, reads SQTIHQWPATLVQPVGSPLSLECTVEGTSNPNLYWYRQAAGRGLQLLFYSVGIGQISSEVPQNLSASRPQDRQFILSSKKLLLSDSGFYLCAWSVSGRVFGELFFGEGSRLTVL.

The V gene is TRBV19, the J gene TRBJ1-5; possible D gene TRBD1, 5 bases. This CDR3 spans 16 amino acids. From germline, CDR1 is LNHDA and CDR2 SQIVND (reference sequence). Trimming removed 2 bases from V and 0 bases from J, with 11 bases in between. The CDR3: CASSIPQTVSNQPQHF. Here the CDR3 DNA reads TGTGCCAGTAGTATACCCCAGACAGTTAGCAATCAGCCCCAGCATTTT.

This chain uses TRBV6-5 with TRBJ2-7, with 7 bases identical to TRBD2. Trimming took 5 bases from V and 4 from J; bases not matched to a gene: 5. Germline-derived CDR1 and CDR2 are MNHEY and SVGAGI. CDR3 length: 13 amino acids. The CDR3 sequence is CASSEGGPYEQYF. The CDR3 nucleotides read TGTGCCAGCAGTGAGGGAGGGCCATACGAGCAGTACTTC.

This clone was observed a handful of times. This sequence joins TRBV28 and TRBJ1-1, with D perhaps TRBD1 (6 bases). The germline V gene has CDR1 MDHEN and CDR2 SYDVKM. The CDR3 consists of 14 residues. V was shortened by 8 bases and J by 5 bases, with 18 bases between the two germline ends. DNA for the CDR3: TGTGCCAGCGGATCTCAGGGGTTAAGTACTGAAGCTTTCTTT. Its protein product is CASGSQGLSTEAFF.

This chain joins TRBV30 and TRBJ2-1; 11 bases are shared with TRBD2. The germline V gene encodes CDR1 GTSNPN and CDR2 SVGIG (reference sequence). The CDR3 length is 15 residues. V shed 3 bases, J shed 7 bases, and the junction held 8 bases outside the gene matches. The CDR3 DNA reads TGTGCCTGGAGCCGGGGCACTAGCGGGGGAAATGAGCAGTTCTTC. Translating gives CAWSRGTSGGNEQFF.

V is TRBV6-1 and J is TRBJ2-7; D is ambiguous. The V gene's germline CDR1 is MNHNS and CDR2 SASEGT. Trimming stripped 3 bases from V and 2 bases from J, with 23 bases between. There are 18 residues in the CDR3. CDR3 protein: CASSEFISAFTVTYEQYF. The CDR3 nucleotides read TGTGCCAGCAGTGAGTTCATTTCGGCCTTTACAGTAACCTACGAGCAGTACTTC.

The chain recombines TRBV5-6 with TRBJ2-1; a possible D gene is TRBD2 (7 bases). CDR1 and CDR2 from the germline V gene are SGHDT and YYEEEE. The CDR3 loop spans 17 amino acids. V shed 0 bases and J shed 4 bases, with 17 bases lying between them. CDR3 nucleotide sequence: TGTGCCAGCAGCTTGGAGCCAACAGGGAGGGGGTACAATGAGCAGTTCTTC. It is translated as CASSLEPTGRGYNEQFF.

The chain employs TRBV18 and TRBJ2-6; 12 nucleotides line up with TRBD2. Germline-derived CDR1 and CDR2 are KGHSH and LQKENI. CDR3 length: 20 amino acids. With V trimmed by 5 bases and J by 3 bases, 14 bases remained unmatched. The chain's CDR3 is CASSATSGGPFSGGANVLTF. CDR3 DNA sequence: TGTGCCAGCTCAGCAACTAGCGGGGGGCCGTTTTCCGGTGGGGCCAACGTCCTGACTTTC.

The rearrangement joins TRBV5-1 to TRBJ1-1; 9 nucleotides line up with TRBD1. Germline CDR1 and CDR2: SGHRS and YFSETQ. The CDR3 has 16 amino acids. V lost 3 bases to trimming and J lost 2 bases; unmatched junction nucleotides: 8. CDR3 coding DNA: TGCGCCAGCAGCTCGATCGCGACAGGGGGTAACACTGAAGCTTTCTTT. Translated, it gives CASSSIATGGNTEAFF.

In its sample, this clone was seen once. The chain couples TRBV30 to TRBJ2-1; D is ambiguous. The V end lost 2 bases, the J end lost 0 bases, and 5 bases lay between the germline ends. Germline CDR1 is GTSNPN and CDR2 is SVGIG (reference sequence). CDR3 length equals 13 residues. The CDR3 DNA follows: TGTGCCTGGAGTAGCCACTCCTACAATGAGCAGTTCTTC. Encoded protein: CAWSSHSYNEQFF.

This clone came up once. This sequence joins TRBV13 and TRBJ2-4; tentative D call: TRBD2 (5 bases). The CDR3 has 16 residues. Trimming pared 5 bases from V and 4 bases from J, leaving 18 bases between. Germline V gene lookup returns CDR1 PRHDT and CDR2 FYEKMQ (reference sequence). As DNA, the CDR3 is TGTGCCAGCAGCAGCGGACTCCCCGGCGGGAAAAACATTCAGTACTTC. Its translation: CASSSGLPGGKNIQYF.

The V gene is TRBV27, the J gene TRBJ2-3; D might be TRBD2 (5 bases). The V gene's germline CDR1 is MNHEY and CDR2 SMNVEV (reference sequence). Trimming stripped 6 bases from V and 4 bases from J, with 17 bases between. The CDR3 loop spans 15 amino acids. The CDR3 nucleotides read TGTGCCAGCAGGACCCTGAACCGGCGGGCAGATACGCAGTATTTT. The encoded protein is CASRTLNRRADTQYF.

The chain joins TRBV9 to TRBJ2-7; D is uncertain. The CDR3 has 14 amino acids. V lost 4 bases, J lost 0 bases, and 11 bases lay in between. From germline, CDR1 is SGDLS and CDR2 YYNGEE. The DNA of the CDR3 is TGTGCCAGCAGCCCTCGACTGAGCTCCTACGAGCAGTACTTC. It codes for CASSPRLSSYEQYF. The whole variable domain, remainder taken from reference TRBV9 and TRBJ2-7, is DSGVTQTPKHLITATGQRVTLRCSPRSGDLSVYWYQQSLDQGLQFLIQYYNGEERAKGNILERFSAQQFPDLHSELNLSSLELGDSALYFCASSPRLSSYEQYFGPGTRLTVT.